This is a list of T cell receptor beta chains from one sample in a study of identical twins. TCRdb ran MiXCR on the 5' RACE reads and lists one entry per CDR3 protein. The table includes about 240,000 distinct CDR3 sequences, about 11% detected once. Sequenced sample: memory T cells sorted from blood. These receptors were taken from a man aged 50-60 years in good health. Both conserved end residues are trimmed from each CDR3.

J: TRBJ2-7
V: TRBV5-6
CDR3: ASSLDRGERYEQY

J: TRBJ1-5
V: TRBV28
CDR3: ASTRGVNQPQH

J: TRBJ1-1
V: TRBV4-2
CDR3: ASSQDLGGTYTEAF

J: TRBJ2-5
V: TRBV7-6
CDR3: ASSLANKQTQY

J: TRBJ1-1
V: TRBV2
CDR3: ASSEDLMNTEAF

J: TRBJ2-5
V: TRBV10-2
CDR3: ASSEIIETQY

J: TRBJ1-2
V: TRBV28
CDR3: ASTAGGAYGYT

J: TRBJ1-2
V: TRBV4-3
CDR3: ASSQGSKGGYT

J: TRBJ2-5
V: TRBV20-1
CDR3: SARIPAGMKETQY

J: TRBJ2-6
V: TRBV7-2
CDR3: ASSLAGQGYSGANVLT

J: TRBJ2-5
V: TRBV7-9
CDR3: ASSPTVAETQY

J: TRBJ1-1
V: TRBV3-1
CDR3: ASSPMGRTEAF

J: TRBJ2-1
V: TRBV6-1
CDR3: ASRNPGQGLNEQF

J: TRBJ1-6
V: TRBV11-2
CDR3: ASSLEPMSYSPLH

J: TRBJ1-1
V: TRBV10-2
CDR3: ASSVARGAPGPEAF

J: TRBJ2-5
V: TRBV3-1
CDR3: ASSLRGEETQY

J: TRBJ2-1
V: TRBV9
CDR3: ASSVAGVEQF

J: TRBJ2-7
V: TRBV4-2
CDR3: ASSQEWGGSSYEQY

J: TRBJ1-6
V: TRBV6-5
CDR3: ASSYSFMDGSPLH

J: TRBJ1-1
V: TRBV21-1
CDR3: ASSNRVRGEAF

J: TRBJ2-7
V: TRBV7-2
CDR3: ASSSQYYEQY

J: TRBJ2-5
V: TRBV25-1
CDR3: ASSPQGLHHQETQY

J: TRBJ2-1
V: TRBV27
CDR3: ASSLFPYLASYNEQF